The clone carrying this T cell receptor beta chain occurred many times. The CDR3 contains 13 residues. Germline V gene lookup returns CDR1 SQVTM and CDR2 ANQGSEA. V was trimmed by 5 bases and J by 0 bases, leaving 8 bases between them. This specimen comes from a study of tumor and adjacent non-tumor tissue in lung cancer. Three rounds of nested PCR, following a modified ARM-PCR protocol, produced the TCRbeta library. TCRdb redid the calling of the multiplex PCR reads with MiXCR, one entry per CDR3 protein. Altogether 100,000 to 150,000 distinct CDR3 sequences are present, about 66% being singletons, with the ten largest covering 13%. This sample's RNA came from whole unsorted tissue. Chemotherapy-naive patients with new lung cancer underwent thoracic surgery in China, August–November 2014.

Sequencing input: lung tumor tissue. The genes are TRBV29-1 and TRBJ1-5, with D possibly TRBD1 on 6 matching bases. This TCR was recovered from a man aged 25-40 years with non-small cell lung cancer. CDR3 in amino acids: CSVKGHSNQPQHF. Written as DNA, the CDR3 is TGCAGCGTTAAGGGACATAGCAATCAGCCCCAGCATTTT.